This record looks at one TCR beta chain sequence and its context. Its matching antigen is unknown. The data derive from a study of T cells in localized non-small cell lung cancer. Study-wide points: Because researchers sequenced only one region of the tumor, heterogeneity is still possible. A median roughly 57 of the top 100 tumor clones appeared in adjacent lung. T cell clonality was highest in uninvolved adjacent lung, above tumor.

Measured with immunoSEQ multiplex PCR; TCRdb has only the in-frame clones, and not every one. This sample yields tens of thousands of clones, of which approximately 89% are seen a single time; about 20% belongs to the top ten. The CDR3 extends over 13 amino acids. From germline, CDR1 is SGHNT and CDR2 YENEEA. Trimming took off 5 bases at V and 5 bases at J, with 12 bases between the two ends. The material was peripheral blood, obtained before any cancer treatment. This TCR was recovered from a man aged 35 to 69 with stage I lung adenocarcinoma. The gene calls are TRBV11-3 and TRBJ2-5; D is possibly TRBD2 (5 bases). The CDR3 protein is CASSPRPGETQYF. The CDR3 DNA follows: TGTGCCAGCAGCCCTAGGCCGGGGGAGACCCAGTACTTC. The full variable domain, in which reference TRBV11-3 and TRBJ2-5 provide the parts outside the CDR3, is EAGVVQSPRYKIIEKKQPVAFWCNPISGHNTLYWYLQNLGQGPELLIRYENEEAVDDSQLPKDRFSAERLKGVDSTLKIQPAELGDSAVYLCASSPRPGETQYFGPGTRLLVL.